This record looks at one T cell receptor (beta chain) sequence and its context. This specimen comes from a study of T cell changes during pregnancy in multiple sclerosis. This CDR3 is built from 15 residues. Trimming removed 5 bases from V and 5 bases from J; junction bases left unmatched: 10. Germline CDR1 is SGHVS and CDR2 is FQNEAQ. Profiled with immunoSEQ multiplex PCR; TCRdb holds only in-frame clones, not every one. The sample includes 85,000 to 90,000 clones, 75% to 95% of them seen just once. The sequenced sample was peripheral blood, obtained in the first trimester of pregnancy. The TCR comes from a female donor in good health, enrolled as a control in a pregnancy study. This chain uses TRBV7-8 with TRBJ2-5, with 8 bases lining up with TRBD2. The CDR3 reads CASSRAGTSGETQYF. The CDR3 DNA reads as TGTGCCAGCAGCCGGGCCGGGACTAGTGGTGAGACCCAGTACTTC.